Listed here are 10 T cell receptor beta chains from one sample, sequenced in a study of cytomegalovirus exposure and HLA in healthy donors. The PCR employed 60 Vbeta primers together with 13 Jbeta primers. Clones were sequenced by immunoSEQ multiplex PCR, and TCRdb holds only the in-frame ones, with some missing. Among some 97,000 clones, 65% to 75% were seen once, and the ten largest hold more than 4.5%. The sample taken for sequencing was PBMCs. These receptors all stem from a woman aged 18-29 years in good health and CMV-seropositive.

A single count supports this clone. The chain employs TRBV7-9 and TRBJ2-3; TRBD2 agrees at 13 bases. This CDR3 spans 16 amino acids. With V trimmed by 5 bases and J by 3 bases, 5 bases remained unmatched. Germline assignment: CDR1 SEHNR and CDR2 FQNEAQ (reference sequence). The CDR3 bases are TGTGCCAGCAGCCCAACTAGCGGGAGGGGGACAGATACGCAGTATTTT. Residues: CASSPTSGRGTDTQYF.

A single count supports this clone. The rearrangement joins TRBV28 to TRBJ2-5, with 7 bases matching TRBD2. J lost 6 bases, V lost 3 bases, and 19 bases had no gene match. The germline V gene has CDR1 MDHEN and CDR2 SYDVKM. This CDR3 spans 18 amino acids. The CDR3 DNA is TGTGCCAGCAGTTTGAGGGAAGGGGAAGCGGGGCTGGGAAAGACCCAGTACTTC. Residues: CASSLREGEAGLGKTQYF.

The gene calls are TRBV5-1 and TRBJ2-5; 7 nucleotides line up with TRBD2. CDR1 SGHRS and CDR2 YFSETQ come from the germline V gene. CDR3 size: 14 residues. V shed 4 bases and J 5 bases; nucleotides not matched to a gene: 8. The CDR3 nucleotides read TGCGCCAGCAGCCCGGGCGGGGGTCGGGAGACCCAGTACTTC. It translates to CASSPGGGRETQYF.

This chain connects TRBV20-1 to TRBJ2-5; D not resolved. The germline V gene has CDR1 DFQATT and CDR2 SNEGSKA (reference sequence). Trimming shortened V by 4 bases and J by 5 bases, and 8 bases separated the two germline ends. The CDR3 sequence is 11 residues long. The CDR3 DNA reads TGCAGTGCTACCCTCGGGGAGACCCAGTACTTC. Residues: CSATLGETQYF.

This chain joins TRBV10-3 and TRBJ1-5, with D possibly being TRBD1 (6 bases). There are 13 residues in the CDR3. Trimming pared 11 bases from V and 9 bases from J, leaving 20 bases between. Germline loops: CDR1 ENHRY, CDR2 SYGVKD. CDR3 residues: CALAVGGERPQHF. The DNA for the CDR3 is TGTGCCCTGGCGGTAGGGGGGGAACGGCCCCAGCATTTT.

This chain uses TRBV5-1 with TRBJ2-1; 10 nucleotides match TRBD1. Trimming removed 6 bases from V and 5 bases from J; junction bases left unmatched: 8. The germline V gene encodes CDR1 SGHRS and CDR2 YFSETQ. The CDR3 runs 15 residues. The CDR3 DNA follows: TGCGCCAGCATCAGCCCCGGGACAGGGGACAATGAGCAGTTCTTC. It translates to CASISPGTGDNEQFF.

A single count supports this clone. J is TRBJ2-1 and V is TRBV25-1; D is unclear. V was cut by 8 bases and J by 2 bases, with 10 bases left in between. Per the germline V gene, CDR1 is MGHDK and CDR2 is SYGVNS. This CDR3 has 13 amino acids. This CDR3 is CASAPRAYNEQFF. In DNA, the CDR3 is TGTGCCAGCGCCCCCCGGGCCTACAATGAGCAGTTCTTC.

This clone was found a few times. This chain links TRBV19 with TRBJ2-3, with 7 bases identical to TRBD1. With V trimmed by 5 bases and J by 3 bases, 5 bases remained unmatched. The CDR3 runs to 14 residues. Germline V gene data show CDR1 as LNHDA and CDR2 as SQIVND (reference sequence). The DNA for the CDR3 is TGTGCCAGTAGTCCCGGACAGGTGACAGATACGCAGTATTTT. It is translated as CASSPGQVTDTQYF.

The chain joins TRBV13 to TRBJ2-1, with 8 bases lining up with TRBD2. CDR1 and CDR2 (germline): PRHDT, FYEKMQ (reference sequence). The CDR3 has 15 amino acids. After removal of 3 bases from V and 5 bases from J, the junction contained 6 bases not matched to a gene. The DNA for the CDR3 is TGTGCCAGCAGCTTTTTGGATAGCGGGAACAATGAGCAGTTCTTC. Its translation is CASSFLDSGNNEQFF. Full variable domain (remainder filled in from reference TRBV13 and TRBJ2-1): AAGVIQSPRHLIKEKRETATLKCYPIPRHDTVYWYQQGPGQDPQFLISFYEKMQSDKGSIPDRFSAQQFSDYHSELNMSSLELGDSALYFCASSFLDSGNNEQFFGPGTRLTVL.

This chain links TRBV7-2 with TRBJ1-1; D ambiguous. The V end was cut by 5 bases, the J end by 0 bases, with 10 bases between. CDR3 length: 14 amino acids. Germline lookup yields CDR1 SGHTA and CDR2 FQGNSA. As DNA, the CDR3 is TGTGCCAGCAGCCTTCTAGAACTGAACACTGAAGCTTTCTTT. Amino acid sequence: CASSLLELNTEAFF.